This T cell receptor (beta chain) was observed in a study of blood T cell repertoires in COVID-19. V was cut by 5 bases and J by 1 base, with 13 bases left in between. This CDR3 has 15 residues. Germline-derived CDR1 and CDR2 are SGHVS and FQNEAQ. Profiling relied on immunoSEQ multiplex PCR, and the TCRdb table lists in-frame clones only, not all of them. The data contain some 320,000 clones, around 85% of them seen just once; the ten biggest clones take up 1.5% to 2%. The rearrangement links TRBV7-8 to TRBJ2-3, with D perhaps matching TRBD2 (7 bases). The sequence was obtained from a woman aged 25-40 years who had been exposed to COVID-19. Sequenced material: PBMCs or T cells enriched from blood (not recorded which). The CDR3 is CASSALGGGTDTQYF. CDR3 in DNA: TGTGCCAGCAGCGCCCTAGGGGGGGGCACAGATACGCAGTATTTT.